This T cell receptor (beta chain) appears in the sequencing data of a study of shared T cell receptors in the human thymus. Using immunoSEQ multiplex PCR, the repertoire was profiled, and TCRdb retains in-frame clones only, with some absent. The sample carries almost 550,000 clones, approximately 80% recorded once. V was clipped by 4 bases and J by 2 bases; unmatched bases: 13. This CDR3 has 17 residues. From germline, CDR1 is MGHRA and CDR2 YSYEKL. This clone appeared once. The sample also formed part of further work on human thymus T cells. That work adds: Donation was from healthy Finnish infants who were having corrective surgery that addressed congenital heart defects. Resections that were taken during corrective heart surgery supplied the thymus tissue.

The sequenced material came from thymocytes. The V call is TRBV4-1, the J call TRBJ2-7; 8 bases are shared with TRBD2. The receptor comes from a boy younger than two with a congenital heart defect. Here the CDR3 reads CASSLNPRLALTYEQYF. The CDR3 bases are TGCGCCAGCAGCCTAAACCCCCGACTAGCGCTGACCTACGAGCAGTACTTC.